The 25 T cell receptor beta chains reported below all come from one sample, sequenced in a study of blood T cells in healthy people across ages. A second PCR of about 6 to 12 cycles used a sample-barcoded 5' primer and a J-beta primer mix. TCRdb analysed the 5' RACE reads with MiXCR anew, one entry per CDR3 protein. This table has about 1.5 million distinct CDR3 sequences, about 42% appearing once. The specimen sequenced was blood. These receptors all come from a young woman in good health.

The chain uses TRBV29-1 and TRBJ2-7; TRBD2 might be the D (5 bases). Germline loops: CDR1 SQVTM, CDR2 ANQGSEA. CDR3 length: 14 residues. Trimming removed 4 bases at V and 7 bases at J, with 20 bases between. This CDR3 is CSVALGLAEIEQYF. CDR3 nucleotide sequence: TGCAGCGTTGCCTTGGGTCTAGCTGAGATAGAGCAGTACTTC.

There are a few counts of this clonotype. The V call is TRBV7-9, the J call TRBJ2-7, with 9 bases matching TRBD2. The V segment lost 3 bases and the J segment 2 bases; nucleotides outside the gene matches: 11. The germline V gene encodes CDR1 SEHNR and CDR2 FQNEAQ (reference sequence). This CDR3 contains 17 residues. In DNA, the CDR3 is TGTGCCAGCAGCTTTCGAATAGCGGGAGAAAAGGCCTACGAGCAGTACTTC. Its protein product is CASSFRIAGEKAYEQYF.

V and J are TRBV24-1 and TRBJ1-2; D is unresolved. Per germline, CDR1 KGHDR and CDR2 SFDVKD. The length of the CDR3 is 15 residues. With 3 bases removed from V and 4 bases from J, the gap between germline ends came to 14 bases. The CDR3 here is CATSDTTPQVYGYTF. The DNA for the CDR3 is TGTGCCACCAGTGATACGACCCCTCAAGTCTATGGCTACACCTTC.

The chain carries TRBV6-5 and TRBJ1-1, with TRBD1 as a possible D gene (6 bases). This CDR3 spans 13 amino acids. The germline V gene has CDR1 MNHEY and CDR2 SVGAGI. Trimming stripped 6 bases from V and 1 base from J, with 9 bases between. This CDR3 is CASRDSGNTEAFF. CDR3 nucleotides: TGTGCCAGCAGGGACAGTGGGAACACTGAAGCTTTCTTT.

A few counts support this clonotype. This chain links TRBV7-2 with TRBJ2-3; D tentatively reads TRBD1 or TRBD2 (5 bases each). This CDR3 is 16 amino acids long. V was pared by 3 bases and J by 0 bases, with 13 bases between. Germline-derived CDR1 and CDR2 are SGHTA and FQGNSA. The CDR3 bases are TGTGCCAGCAGCTTTGAGGGACGGATCAGCACAGATACGCAGTATTTT. Its protein product is CASSFEGRISTDTQYF.

This sequence joins TRBV11-2 and TRBJ2-5, with TRBD2 identical over 8 bases. The V gene end was trimmed by 3 bases and the J gene end by 5 bases; junction bases not matched to a gene: 8. The germline V gene has CDR1 SGHAT and CDR2 FQNNGV. The CDR3 has 15 amino acids. CDR3 in amino acids: CASSFGRAGMETQYF. The DNA for the CDR3 is TGTGCCAGCAGCTTCGGGAGGGCCGGGATGGAGACCCAGTACTTC.

The rearrangement links TRBV5-5 to TRBJ1-5, with no clear D. The CDR3 runs 14 residues. V was cut by 1 base and J by 6 bases, with 11 bases left in between. Germline CDR1 and CDR2: SGHKS and YYEKEE (reference sequence). The CDR3 spells CASSLSVGSQPQHF. The CDR3 DNA is TGTGCCAGCAGCTTGAGCGTCGGGAGTCAGCCCCAGCATTTT.

The chain joins TRBV4-3 to TRBJ2-3, with a possible D match to TRBD2 (5 bases). Germline V gene sequence: CDR1 LGHNA, CDR2 YSLEER. The CDR3 covers 15 residues. Trimming stripped 1 base from V and 11 bases from J, with 19 bases between. The CDR3 loop reads CASSQGRPTGERQYF. The CDR3 bases are TGCGCCAGCAGCCAAGGGAGGCCGACTGGTGAGAGGCAGTATTTT.

The rearrangement uses TRBV4-3 and TRBJ1-1; no clear D. The CDR3 is 14 residues long. With 1 base removed from V and 5 bases from J, the gap between germline ends came to 11 bases. Germline CDR1 is LGHNA and CDR2 is YSLEER. CDR3 coding DNA: TGCGCCAGCAGCCAAGTGGGGTTTGGGACTGAAGCTTTCTTT. It specifies CASSQVGFGTEAFF.

The rearrangement joins TRBV7-9 to TRBJ2-7; unclear D gene. Germline CDR1 reads SEHNR; CDR2 reads FQNEAQ (reference sequence). The length of the CDR3 is 16 residues. Trimming cost V 5 bases and J 3 bases, with 20 bases left between them. CDR3 residues: CASSEIPSTGNYEQYF. As DNA, the CDR3 is TGTGCCAGCAGCGAAATCCCCTCCACTGGAAACTACGAGCAGTACTTC.

This clonotype was counted between two and nine times. The rearrangement joins TRBV7-3 to TRBJ2-1; D remains ambiguous. With 5 bases removed from V and 7 bases from J, the gap between germline ends came to 12 bases. This CDR3 has 13 residues. CDR1 and CDR2 (germline): SGHTA, FQGTGA. The DNA for the CDR3 is TGTGCCAGCAGCGTATTTACCGATAATGAGCAGTTCTTC. Protein sequence: CASSVFTDNEQFF.

This clonotype came up a few times. The chain uses TRBV6-5 and TRBJ2-3; the D gene is possibly TRBD2 (7 bases). Deletions cut 2 bases from V and 1 base from J, with 19 bases between. The CDR3 spans 18 residues. The germline V gene encodes CDR1 MNHEY and CDR2 SVGAGI. Written as DNA, the CDR3 is TGTGCCAGCAGTTACACCGGCGGAAGGGGGGGCGGCACAGATACGCAGTATTTT. Its protein product is CASSYTGGRGGGTDTQYF.

This clonotype has more than one count but fewer than ten. This chain links TRBV4-1 with TRBJ2-5; 8 positions match TRBD1. There are 13 residues in the CDR3. V dropped 3 bases and J dropped 7; count of bases not matched to a gene: 4. Looked up from germline, CDR1 is MGHRA and CDR2 is YSYEKL. The DNA of the CDR3 is TGCGCCAGCAGCCAGCAGGGGGCCGGGACCCAGTACTTC. Translating gives CASSQQGAGTQYF.

The chain combines TRBV6-6 with TRBJ1-1; no reliable D call. Trimming stripped 7 bases from V and 6 bases from J, with 21 bases between. The length of the CDR3 is 15 residues. CDR1 is MNHNY, CDR2 SVGAGI, per germline (reference sequence). This CDR3 reads CASIIRNEGGPEAFF. As DNA, the CDR3 is TGTGCCAGCATTATTCGCAACGAGGGAGGACCTGAAGCTTTCTTT.

This chain uses TRBV7-2 with TRBJ2-3; the match to TRBD2 covers 8 bases. Germline V gene data show CDR1 as SGHTA and CDR2 as FQGNSA. The CDR3 contains 18 residues. The ends lost 1 base at V and 0 bases at J; junction bases unmatched: 9. The CDR3 protein is CASSLVRGGPSSTDTQYF. DNA of the CDR3: TGTGCCAGCAGCTTAGTCCGGGGGGGGCCTTCTAGCACAGATACGCAGTATTTT.

The chain combines TRBV29-1 with TRBJ2-1; 7 bases map to TRBD2. After removal of 6 bases from V and 6 bases from J, the junction contained 5 bases not matched to a gene. Germline lookup yields CDR1 SQVTM and CDR2 ANQGSEA. The CDR3 runs 12 residues. As DNA, the CDR3 is TGCAGCGTCCGGACTAGGAGCAATGAGCAGTTCTTC. Amino acid sequence: CSVRTRSNEQFF.

V usage is TRBV27 and J usage is TRBJ1-6, with D perhaps matching TRBD1 (6 bases). The CDR3 spans 17 residues. V was cut by 3 bases and J by 8 bases, with 20 bases left in between. Germline CDR1 MNHEY, CDR2 SMNVEV (reference sequence). Here the CDR3 reads CASSFHQGSFMDSPLHF. The CDR3 nucleotides read TGTGCCAGCAGTTTTCACCAGGGGTCTTTTATGGATTCACCCCTCCACTTT.

The gene calls are TRBV29-1 and TRBJ2-2; no firm D call. Between the trimmed V and J ends, which lost 5 bases and 1 base, there was a span of 14 bases. The CDR3 has 15 amino acids. Germline values: CDR1 SQVTM, CDR2 ANQGSEA. CDR3 nucleotide sequence: TGCAGCGTTATCCGAAGCGATTTGAACACCGGGGAGCTGTTTTTT. Protein sequence: CSVIRSDLNTGELFF.

The chain uses TRBV6-2 or TRBV6-3 and TRBJ2-7; 8 bases are a match to TRBD2. The closer fit of TRBJ2-5 to the DNA end suggests the J call may be wrong. Germline V lookup: CDR1 MNHEY, CDR2 SVGEGT. The CDR3 is made up of 14 amino acids. CDR3 loop: CASIKRGGGETQYF. In DNA, the CDR3 is TGTGCCAGCATTAAACGGGGGGGCGGAGAGACCCAGTACTTC.

This clonotype was counted once. The V gene is TRBV6-2 or TRBV6-3, the J gene TRBJ2-7; 9 nucleotides line up with TRBD2. The CDR3 runs to 16 residues. Germline V gene lookup returns CDR1 MNHEY and CDR2 SVGEGT. Trimming took 0 bases from V and 3 from J; bases not matched to a gene: 6. The CDR3 region is CASSYSVIAGDYEQYF. The CDR3 nucleotides read TGTGCCAGCAGTTACTCGGTGATAGCGGGGGACTACGAGCAGTACTTC.

The chain recombines TRBV20-1 with TRBJ1-1, with 7 positions matching TRBD1. This CDR3 spans 14 amino acids. CDR1 and CDR2 (germline): DFQATT, SNEGSKA (reference sequence). The ends lost 0 bases at V and 3 bases at J; junction bases unmatched: 4. Here the CDR3 reads CSAREEQGYTEAFF. CDR3 sequence (DNA): TGCAGTGCTAGAGAAGAACAGGGGTACACTGAAGCTTTCTTT.

This clonotype was seen only a few times. CDR3: CASSQEGAGGIYNEQFF. DNA of the CDR3: TGCGCCAGCAGCCAAGAGGGAGCGGGGGGGATATACAATGAGCAGTTCTTC. The chain links TRBV4-3 to TRBJ2-1, with TRBD2 identical over 10 bases. Germline V gene sequence: CDR1 LGHNA, CDR2 YSLEER. The junction had 6 bases not matched to a gene; V was cut back by 0 bases and J by 4 bases. This CDR3 comprises 17 residues.

This chain links TRBV6-7 with TRBJ2-1; 10 nucleotides align to TRBD2. TRBV6-7 is an ORF for which the function is uncertain. V dropped 0 bases and J dropped 0; count of bases not matched to a gene: 11. The CDR3 spans 20 residues. The CDR3 loop is CASSYSFGSGGASSYNEQFF. The CDR3 DNA is TGTGCCAGCAGTTACTCGTTCGGGAGCGGGGGGGCAAGCTCCTACAATGAGCAGTTCTTC.

There are a few counts of this clonotype. The V and J genes are TRBV29-1 and TRBJ2-5; TRBD2 is a possible D gene (5 bases). CDR1 SQVTM and CDR2 ANQGSEA come from the germline V gene. The CDR3 is 14 residues long. Trimming removed 0 bases at V and 4 bases at J, with 12 bases between. The DNA of the CDR3 is TGCAGCGTTGAAGATACCCCCCGGGGAGAGACCCAGTACTTC. This encodes CSVEDTPRGETQYF.

This clonotype was seen a few times. The rearrangement links TRBV7-9 to TRBJ2-1; perhaps TRBD1 as D (6 bases). Trimming cost V 6 bases and J 6 bases, with 18 bases left between them. This CDR3 has 15 residues. CDR1 and CDR2 (germline): SEHNR, FQNEAQ (reference sequence). This CDR3 reads CASSTDRLSFNEQFF. The CDR3, as DNA: TGTGCCAGCAGTACAGACAGGCTAAGTTTCAATGAGCAGTTCTTC.